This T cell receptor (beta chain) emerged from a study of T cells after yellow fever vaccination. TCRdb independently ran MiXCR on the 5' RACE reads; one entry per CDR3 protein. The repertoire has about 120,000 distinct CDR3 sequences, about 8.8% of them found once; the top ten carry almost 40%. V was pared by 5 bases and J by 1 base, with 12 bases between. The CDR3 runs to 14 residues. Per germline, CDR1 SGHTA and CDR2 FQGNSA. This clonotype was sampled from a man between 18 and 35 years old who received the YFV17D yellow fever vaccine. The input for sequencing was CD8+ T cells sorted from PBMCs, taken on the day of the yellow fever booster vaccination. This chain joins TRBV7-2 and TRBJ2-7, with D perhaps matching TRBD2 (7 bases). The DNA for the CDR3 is TGTGCCAGCAGCGAAGGGGGGGTGTCCTACGAGCAGTACGTC. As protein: CASSEGGVSYEQYV.